This TCR beta chain emerged from a study of shared T cell receptors in the human thymus. The CDR3 length is 16 residues. Germline V gene data show CDR1 as SGHRS and CDR2 as YFSETQ. V lost 3 bases and J lost 5; bases outside the gene matches: 10. The data were produced by immunoSEQ multiplex PCR, yet TCRdb's version contains in-frame clones alone and is incomplete. The data contain about 380,000 clones, roughly 94% of them seen just once; the ten biggest clones take up about 0.02%. This clone was seen once. V is TRBV5-1 and J is TRBJ2-1, with 8 bases identical to TRBD2. The sequenced sample consisted of thymocytes. The source is a human donor. Here the CDR3 DNA reads TGCGCCAGCAGCTCCAGGGTAGCGGGATATCACAATGAGCAGTTCTTC. Translated: CASSSRVAGYHNEQFF. Looking up the rest from reference TRBV5-1 and TRBJ2-1 gives the full variable domain: KAGVTQTPRYLIKTRGQQVTLSCSPISGHRSVSWYQQTPGQGLQFLFEYFSETQRNKGNFPGRFSGRQFSNSRSEMNVSTLELGDSALYLCASSSRVAGYHNEQFFGPGTRLTVL.